One sample yielded the 11 T cell receptor beta chains listed below, sequenced in a study of control samples from healthy donors and cancer patients. Measured with immunoSEQ multiplex PCR; TCRdb has only the in-frame clones, and not every one. The table records about 150,000 clones, roughly 94% of them present only once. The material sequenced was blood. These receptors came from a man aged 40-49 years in good health.

The chain has TRBV12-3 or TRBV12-4 and TRBJ1-1, with 7 bases matching TRBD1. The V gene end was trimmed by 5 bases and the J gene end by 6 bases; junction bases not matched to a gene: 6. The CDR3 runs 13 residues. The chain's CDR3 is CASSRQGVSEAFF. Here the CDR3 DNA reads TGTGCCAGCAGTCGACAGGGAGTCTCTGAAGCTTTCTTT.

The chain is built from TRBV7-9 and TRBJ1-4; 8 positions match TRBD1. The V and J ends lost 5 bases and 7 bases, in that order; junction bases with no gene match: 6. Germline CDR1 reads SEHNR; CDR2 reads FQNEAQ (reference sequence). CDR3 length equals 14 residues. CDR3 bases: TGTGCCAGCAGCAGGACAGGGTTCAGTGAAAAACTGTTTTTT. Its protein product is CASSRTGFSEKLFF.

The chain recombines TRBV28 with TRBJ1-2; 9 bases align to TRBD1. Germline V lookup: CDR1 MDHEN, CDR2 SYDVKM. V lost 5 bases, J lost 8 bases, and 9 bases stayed unmatched. CDR3 length: 14 amino acids. The DNA of the CDR3 is TGTGCCAGCAGTATACAGGGGGCAGTAGGAGGCTACACCTTC. Protein sequence: CASSIQGAVGGYTF.

The chain links TRBV6-1 to TRBJ2-6; D remains unclear. The CDR3 extends over 18 amino acids. Germline values: CDR1 MNHNS, CDR2 SASEGT. With 7 bases removed from V and 0 bases from J, the gap between germline ends came to 19 bases. For the CDR3, the DNA is TGTGCCAGCACTGAGTCGGTTCAGGCGACCTCTGGGGCCAACGTCCTGACTTTC. This translates into CASTESVQATSGANVLTF.

The chain is built from TRBV4-1 and TRBJ2-7; D unresolved. Trimming cost V 0 bases and J 3 bases, with 6 bases left between them. This CDR3 spans 13 amino acids. Germline V gene sequence: CDR1 MGHRA, CDR2 YSYEKL. CDR3 sequence (DNA): TGCGCCAGCAGCCAAGACAGAGTCTACGAGCAGTACTTC. It yields the protein CASSQDRVYEQYF.

This CDR3 is CATEQSGGFNEQFF. CDR3 bases: TGTGCCACCGAGCAAAGCGGGGGGTTCAATGAGCAGTTCTTC. This chain joins TRBV6-6 and TRBJ2-1; 9 nucleotides align to TRBD2. Germline V gene lookup returns CDR1 MNHNY and CDR2 SVGAGI (reference sequence). The CDR3 is made up of 14 amino acids. After removal of 10 bases from V and 6 bases from J, the junction contained 10 bases not matched to a gene.

V is TRBV30 and J is TRBJ1-5; maybe TRBD1 (5 bases). Germline V CDR1 and CDR2: GTSNPN, SVGIG (reference sequence). V lost 0 bases, J lost 8 bases, and 8 bases lay in between. The CDR3 length is 12 residues. CDR3 protein: CAWSVPGEPQHF. The CDR3 region has the DNA TGTGCCTGGAGTGTTCCGGGGGAGCCCCAGCATTTT.

The chain recombines TRBV13 with TRBJ2-1; 9 positions agree with TRBD2. With 5 bases clipped from V and 5 bases from J, the junction kept 10 bases outside the gene matches. The CDR3 contains 16 residues. The germline V gene has CDR1 PRHDT and CDR2 FYEKMQ (reference sequence). This chain's CDR3 is CASSLPGAGGDNEQFF. CDR3 nucleotide sequence: TGTGCCAGCAGCCTCCCAGGAGCGGGGGGCGACAATGAGCAGTTCTTC.

The chain combines TRBV27 with TRBJ2-3; 7 positions match TRBD1. Per the germline V gene, CDR1 is MNHEY and CDR2 is SMNVEV (reference sequence). V was pared by 10 bases and J by 3 bases, with 19 bases of the junction left unmatched. The CDR3 runs to 17 residues. Here the CDR3 DNA reads TGTGCCACGTCGAGGGGACAGTGGGATTTGGAGACAGATACGCAGTATTTT. Protein sequence: CATSRGQWDLETDTQYF.

V usage is TRBV13 and J usage is TRBJ1-1; D may be TRBD1 (5 bases). V dropped 5 bases and J dropped 1 base, with 11 bases sitting between them. The germline V gene has CDR1 PRHDT and CDR2 FYEKMQ (reference sequence). The CDR3 runs 14 residues. DNA for the CDR3: TGTGCCAGCAGCCTGGGGACTGCGAACACTGAAGCTTTCTTT. Translation gives CASSLGTANTEAFF.

The V gene is TRBV28, the J gene TRBJ1-3; D uncertain. This CDR3 is 15 amino acids long. V shed 3 bases and J shed 1 base, with 10 bases lying between them. The germline V gene has CDR1 MDHEN and CDR2 SYDVKM. The CDR3 spells CASSFLAFSGNTIYF. In nucleotides, the CDR3 is TGTGCCAGCAGTTTCCTGGCTTTTTCTGGAAACACCATATATTTT.